This is a list of T cell receptor beta chains from one sample in a study of blood T cell repertoires in COVID-19. Here immunoSEQ multiplex PCR was the method, and the copy in TCRdb shows in-frame clones only, minus some. This sample has about 97,000 clones, with nearly 90% found just once. Sequencing input: peripheral blood. These receptors were collected from a man between 50 and 59 years old with active COVID-19. Both conserved end residues are part of each CDR3. Each record gives: D gene, clone size, J gene, V gene, CDR3 protein, CDR3 DNA. The D gene is left open where the match is weak. Size tells how often a clone was seen (once, few, many) or the class of an expanded clone, and some rows leave it out.

D gene: .; clone size: .; J gene: TRBJ1-5; V gene: TRBV4-2; CDR3 protein: CASRGESNQPQHF; CDR3 DNA: TGTGCCAGCAGAGGAGAGAGCAATCAGCCCCAGCATTTT
D gene: TRBD1; clone size: .; J gene: TRBJ2-1; V gene: TRBV5-4; CDR3 protein: CASSLSQDRRMTEQFF; CDR3 DNA: TGTGCCAGCAGCTTGTCGCAGGACAGGAGGATGACTGAGCAGTTCTTC
D gene: TRBD2; clone size: .; J gene: TRBJ2-2; V gene: TRBV2; CDR3 protein: CASSGLSGGTYTGELFF; CDR3 DNA: TGTGCCAGCAGTGGGCTTAGCGGGGGGACCTACACCGGGGAGCTGTTTTTT
D gene: TRBD2; clone size: .; J gene: TRBJ2-7; V gene: TRBV7-2; CDR3 protein: CASSLMELRGGRSSYEQYF; CDR3 DNA: TGTGCCAGCAGCTTAATGGAATTGCGGGGGGGGCGTAGCTCCTACGAGCAGTACTTC
D gene: TRBD2; clone size: .; J gene: TRBJ2-1; V gene: TRBV4-1; CDR3 protein: CASSRLAGGQSNEQFF; CDR3 DNA: TGCGCCAGCAGCCGATTAGCGGGGGGGCAATCCAATGAGCAGTTCTTC
D gene: .; clone size: .; J gene: TRBJ1-4; V gene: TRBV6-4; CDR3 protein: CASSHLLGNEKLFF; CDR3 DNA: TGTGCCAGCAGTCATCTACTAGGAAATGAAAAACTGTTTTTT
D gene: TRBD2; clone size: .; J gene: TRBJ2-3; V gene: TRBV10-3; CDR3 protein: CAISERGTSGFTDTQYF; CDR3 DNA: TGTGCCATCAGTGAAAGGGGGACTAGCGGATTCACAGATACGCAGTATTTT
D gene: .; clone size: .; J gene: TRBJ2-3; V gene: TRBV7-2; CDR3 protein: CASSLQGTDTQYF; CDR3 DNA: TGTGCCAGCAGCTTACAGGGTACAGATACGCAGTATTTT
D gene: .; clone size: .; J gene: TRBJ1-2; V gene: TRBV5-6; CDR3 protein: CASSPIQGYGYTF; CDR3 DNA: TGTGCCAGCAGCCCTATACAGGGATATGGCTACACCTTC
D gene: .; clone size: .; J gene: TRBJ1-3; V gene: TRBV6-1; CDR3 protein: CASSEMASGNTIYF; CDR3 DNA: TGTGCCAGCAGTGAAATGGCCTCTGGAAACACCATATATTTT
D gene: .; clone size: .; J gene: TRBJ1-2; V gene: TRBV19; CDR3 protein: CASSITELYGYTF; CDR3 DNA: TGTGCCAGTAGTATAACCGAGCTCTATGGCTACACCTTC
D gene: .; clone size: .; J gene: TRBJ2-3; V gene: TRBV27; CDR3 protein: CASSLAASTDTQYF; CDR3 DNA: TGTGCCAGCAGTTTAGCGGCGAGCACAGATACGCAGTATTTT
D gene: TRBD1; clone size: .; J gene: TRBJ1-6; V gene: TRBV7-2; CDR3 protein: CASSSTGSYNSPLHF; CDR3 DNA: TGTGCCAGCAGCTCGACAGGGTCCTATAATTCACCCCTCCACTTT
D gene: TRBD1; clone size: .; J gene: TRBJ2-7; V gene: TRBV7-2; CDR3 protein: CASSPGTGTGGEQYF; CDR3 DNA: TGTGCCAGCAGCCCCGGCACCGGGACAGGAGGGGAGCAGTACTTC
D gene: TRBD1; clone size: .; J gene: TRBJ1-2; V gene: TRBV3-1/TRBV3-2; CDR3 protein: CASSLRDRGDYGYTF; CDR3 DNA: TGTGCCAGCAGCCTACGGGACAGGGGGGACTATGGCTACACCTTC
D gene: TRBD1; clone size: .; J gene: TRBJ1-4; V gene: TRBV27; CDR3 protein: CASAGQGAEKLFF; CDR3 DNA: TGTGCCAGCGCGGGACAGGGGGCTGAAAAACTGTTTTTT
D gene: TRBD1; clone size: .; J gene: TRBJ1-1; V gene: TRBV12-3/TRBV12-4; CDR3 protein: CASLRGANTEAFF; CDR3 DNA: TGTGCCAGCCTCAGGGGGGCGAACACTGAAGCTTTCTTT
D gene: TRBD1; clone size: many; J gene: TRBJ1-5; V gene: TRBV2; CDR3 protein: CASIRDRTSNQPQHF; CDR3 DNA: TGTGCCAGCATACGGGACAGAACTAGCAATCAGCCCCAGCATTTT
D gene: TRBD2; clone size: .; J gene: TRBJ2-7; V gene: TRBV27; CDR3 protein: CASSPRLAGGYEQYF; CDR3 DNA: TGTGCCAGCAGTCCCCGTCTAGCGGGGGGCTACGAGCAGTACTTC
D gene: .; clone size: .; J gene: TRBJ2-7; V gene: TRBV19; CDR3 protein: CASSMSVGEQYF; CDR3 DNA: TGTGCCAGTAGCATGAGTGTTGGCGAGCAGTACTTC
D gene: TRBD1; clone size: .; J gene: TRBJ1-4; V gene: TRBV7-9; CDR3 protein: CASSLQGASEKLFF; CDR3 DNA: TGTGCCAGCAGCTTACAGGGGGCGAGTGAAAAACTGTTTTTT
D gene: .; clone size: .; J gene: TRBJ1-2; V gene: TRBV6-1; CDR3 protein: CASSEGPGTNYGYTF; CDR3 DNA: TGTGCCAGCAGTGAAGGACCCGGGACTAACTATGGCTACACCTTC
D gene: .; clone size: .; J gene: TRBJ1-2; V gene: TRBV18; CDR3 protein: CASSPEQGYGYTF; CDR3 DNA: TGTGCCAGCTCACCAGAGCAGGGTTATGGCTACACCTTC
D gene: TRBD1; clone size: .; J gene: TRBJ1-5; V gene: TRBV7-8; CDR3 protein: CASSPRDRASNQPQHF; CDR3 DNA: TGTGCCAGCAGCCCTCGGGACAGGGCAAGCAATCAGCCCCAGCATTTT
D gene: .; clone size: few; J gene: TRBJ1-3; V gene: TRBV10-3; CDR3 protein: CAISEGQPLGNTIYF; CDR3 DNA: TGTGCCATCAGTGAGGGACAGCCTCTGGGAAACACCATATATTTT
D gene: TRBD1; clone size: few; J gene: TRBJ2-7; V gene: TRBV4-1; CDR3 protein: CASSQDLGRGFPEQYF; CDR3 DNA: TGCGCCAGCAGCCAAGACCTTGGCAGGGGGTTTCCCGAGCAGTACTTC
D gene: TRBD2; clone size: once; J gene: TRBJ2-3; V gene: TRBV7-2; CDR3 protein: CASSPSGTTDTQYF; CDR3 DNA: TGTGCCAGCAGCCCTAGCGGGACGACAGATACGCAGTATTTT
D gene: TRBD1; clone size: .; J gene: TRBJ2-6; V gene: TRBV3-1/TRBV3-2; CDR3 protein: CASSLHWTGRSSGANVLTF; CDR3 DNA: TGTGCCAGCAGCCTACATTGGACAGGGCGCTCCTCTGGGGCCAACGTCCTGACTTTC
D gene: .; clone size: .; J gene: TRBJ2-5; V gene: TRBV7-8; CDR3 protein: CASSPRVETQYF; CDR3 DNA: TGTGCCAGCAGCCCACGCGTGGAGACCCAGTACTTC
D gene: TRBD1; clone size: .; J gene: TRBJ1-1; V gene: TRBV27; CDR3 protein: CASSLGTGGWTEAFF; CDR3 DNA: TGTGCCAGCAGTTTAGGGACAGGAGGATGGACTGAAGCTTTCTTT
D gene: TRBD1; clone size: once; J gene: TRBJ1-2; V gene: TRBV7-3; CDR3 protein: CASSLGQGDGYTF; CDR3 DNA: TGTGCCAGCAGCTTGGGACAGGGGGATGGCTACACCTTC
D gene: .; clone size: .; J gene: TRBJ1-1; V gene: TRBV18; CDR3 protein: CASSIGATNTEAFF; CDR3 DNA: TGTGCCAGCTCGATTGGGGCTACGAACACTGAAGCTTTCTTT
D gene: .; clone size: .; J gene: TRBJ2-2; V gene: TRBV19; CDR3 protein: CASKFWSSRLHTGELFF; CDR3 DNA: TGTGCCAGTAAATTCTGGTCTTCTCGACTCCACACCGGGGAGCTGTTTTTT
D gene: .; clone size: .; J gene: TRBJ2-5; V gene: TRBV6-5; CDR3 protein: CASRRDSGGETQYF; CDR3 DNA: TGTGCCAGCAGGCGGGACAGCGGGGGAGAGACCCAGTACTTC
D gene: TRBD2; clone size: .; J gene: TRBJ2-3; V gene: TRBV5-6; CDR3 protein: CASSRSIAGVSDTQYF; CDR3 DNA: TGTGCCAGCAGCCGTTCCATAGCGGGGGTCTCAGATACGCAGTATTTT
D gene: .; clone size: once; J gene: TRBJ2-3; V gene: TRBV12-3/TRBV12-4; CDR3 protein: CASSSRDTQYF; CDR3 DNA: TGTGCCAGCAGTTCGAGAGATACGCAGTATTTT
D gene: TRBD1; clone size: .; J gene: TRBJ1-4; V gene: TRBV10-1; CDR3 protein: CASKGGGGEDEKLFF; CDR3 DNA: TGCGCCAGCAAGGGCGGAGGGGGCGAGGATGAAAAACTGTTTTTT
D gene: TRBD1; clone size: .; J gene: TRBJ2-5; V gene: TRBV19; CDR3 protein: CASSGTGAETQYF; CDR3 DNA: TGTGCCAGTAGTGGGACAGGGGCTGAGACCCAGTACTTC
D gene: .; clone size: .; J gene: TRBJ2-3; V gene: TRBV5-5; CDR3 protein: CASRGADTQYF; CDR3 DNA: TGTGCCAGCAGAGGAGCAGATACGCAGTATTTT
D gene: .; clone size: .; J gene: TRBJ2-1; V gene: TRBV12-5; CDR3 protein: CASGFLVGSPYNEQFF; CDR3 DNA: TGTGCTAGTGGTTTTTTAGTCGGGTCCCCCTACAATGAGCAGTTCTTC
D gene: .; clone size: .; J gene: TRBJ2-6; V gene: TRBV3-1/TRBV3-2; CDR3 protein: CASRLGTSRSGANVLTF; CDR3 DNA: TGTGCCAGCAGGCTCGGGACATCCCGCTCTGGGGCCAACGTCCTGACTTTC
D gene: .; clone size: .; J gene: TRBJ1-1; V gene: TRBV15; CDR3 protein: CATSKSKGAEAFF; CDR3 DNA: TGTGCCACCAGCAAATCCAAAGGGGCTGAAGCTTTCTTT
D gene: .; clone size: .; J gene: TRBJ1-1; V gene: TRBV19; CDR3 protein: CASSIDPDRLNTEAFF; CDR3 DNA: TGTGCCAGTAGTATAGATCCCGACAGACTGAACACTGAAGCTTTCTTT